The TCR beta chain described here comes from a study of Tregs in tolerant kidney transplant recipients. As for this clone: Its specificity is unknown.

V lost 6 bases, J lost 2 bases, and 6 bases stayed unmatched. Germline V lookup: CDR1 SQVTM, CDR2 ANQGSEA. The CDR3 is 14 amino acids. Clones were sequenced by immunoSEQ multiplex PCR, and TCRdb holds only the in-frame ones, with some missing. Here the sample spans about 100,000 clones, around 90% being singletons. Study-wide points: Validation in larger populations is needed because few patients were studied. Changing PCR primers prevented nucleotide comparison between some patients' samples. Donor-specific Treg expansion exceeded global Treg expansion in tolerant patients, suggesting antigen drive.

Sequenced material: CD4+ T cells from blood, taken before the transplant. The TCR originated in a human donor who received a combined kidney and bone marrow transplant. The rearrangement links TRBV29-1 to TRBJ1-5, with 8 bases aligning to TRBD1. The CDR3 DNA sequence: TGCAGCGTCGTCACACAGGGGGGCAATCAGCCCCAGCATTTT. Its protein product is CSVVTQGGNQPQHF.